The entry that follows covers one T cell receptor (beta chain) sequence. The target antigen is unknown. Nominal health characterized the donors when sampled, though unrecorded immune exposures were likely. This record belongs to a study of cytomegalovirus exposure and HLA in healthy donors. Study-wide results and limits: One later analysis reportedly identified an Asian-associated ancestry cluster that showed fewer N-insertions than the approximately 670-donor mean.

The PCR had 60 Vbeta and 13 Jbeta primers. Only in-frame clones appear in the TCRdb table, and some are missing; sequencing was by immunoSEQ multiplex PCR. The data contain around 120,000 clones, around three quarters of them seen just once; the ten biggest clones take up around 5.2%. The sample was PBMCs. This TCR was sampled from a man aged 50 to 60 in good health and CMV-seropositive.

The CDR3 is CASSFTGRDEQFF. DNA of the CDR3: TGTGCCAGCAGTTTTACAGGGAGGGATGAGCAGTTCTTC. The V call is TRBV28, the J call TRBJ2-1, with a tentative D call TRBD2 (7 bases). Per germline, CDR1 MDHEN and CDR2 SYDVKM. Trimming stripped 3 bases from V and 8 bases from J, with 11 bases between. The CDR3 extends over 13 amino acids.